Listed below are T cell receptor beta chains from one sample, sequenced in a study of OX40 agonist ivuxolimab in advanced cancers. The protocol was immunoSEQ multiplex PCR, while the TCRdb copy is restricted to in-frame clones and leaves out a portion. This sample has around 60,000 clones; approximately 81% occur once, and the top ten carry 1.5% to 2%. This material consisted of CD4+ or CD8+ T cells sorted from blood, taken in a trial of the OX40 agonist ivuxolimab. These receptors came from an adult with an advanced solid tumor such as melanoma, head and neck, liver or kidney cancer. Both conserved end residues are part of each CDR3. The D gene is left open where the match is weak. Clone size, where shown, is once, few, many, or a class for clones that have expanded.

. | TRBD1 | 15 | TRBJ2-5 | TRBV18 | CASSPGDRGEETQYF | TGTGCCAGCTCACCAGGGGACAGGGGAGAGGAGACCCAGTACTTC
. | TRBD2 | 18 | TRBJ2-1 | TRBV19 | CASSKAGLAASRYNEQFF | TGTGCCAGTAGTAAGGCGGGACTAGCGGCATCGAGATACAATGAGCAGTTCTTC
. | . | 13 | TRBJ1-2 | TRBV4-1 | CASSTQGDYGYTF | TGCGCCAGCAGCACCCAGGGTGACTATGGCTACACCTTC
. | TRBD1 | 16 | TRBJ1-1 | TRBV12-5 | CASGYPPGQVNTEAFF | TGTGCTAGTGGTTATCCCCCGGGACAGGTTAACACTGAAGCTTTCTTT
. | . | 18 | TRBJ2-5 | TRBV7-9 | CASSSLRDNPLPPETQYF | TGTGCCAGCAGCTCACTCCGGGACAATCCTCTCCCCCCAGAGACCCAGTACTTC
. | . | 14 | TRBJ1-4 | TRBV5-1 | CASSLATSNEKLFF | TGCGCCAGCAGCTTGGCCACCTCCAATGAAAAACTGTTTTTT
. | TRBD1 | 13 | TRBJ2-1 | TRBV2 | CASTSQGANEQFF | TGTGCCAGCACATCACAGGGGGCGAATGAGCAGTTCTTC
. | . | 14 | TRBJ1-2 | TRBV5-1 | CASRPEVNQYGYTF | TGCGCCAGCAGACCCGAGGTAAATCAGTATGGCTACACCTTC
. | . | 14 | TRBJ1-5 | TRBV19 | CASSIERDWEPQHF | TGTGCCAGTAGTATAGAAAGGGATTGGGAGCCCCAGCATTTT
. | TRBD2 | 15 | TRBJ2-1 | TRBV7-3 | CASSLTGTTYNEQFF | TGTGCCAGCAGCTTGACCGGGACTACTTACAATGAGCAGTTCTTC
. | . | 13 | TRBJ1-1 | TRBV7-9 | CASSQEMGTEAFF | TGCGCCAGCAGCCAAGAGATGGGCACTGAAGCTTTCTTT
once | . | 11 | TRBJ1-6 | TRBV6-5 | CASSLVGRLHF | TGTGCCAGCAGTCTTGTGGGGCGCCTCCACTTT
. | . | 14 | TRBJ2-1 | TRBV5-1 | CASSLTGKGNEQFF | TGCGCCAGCAGCTTGACCGGGAAGGGGAATGAGCAGTTCTTC
. | TRBD1 | 14 | TRBJ2-3 | TRBV29-1 | CSVAGTGGPDTQYF | TGCAGCGTTGCCGGGACAGGGGGCCCAGATACGCAGTATTTT
. | . | 13 | TRBJ1-2 | TRBV5-1 | CASSLIDSYGYTF | TGCGCCAGCAGCTTGATCGACAGCTATGGCTACACCTTC
. | . | 14 | TRBJ1-1 | TRBV10-1 | CASSESLSQLGAFF | TGCGCCAGCAGTGAGTCGTTGTCGCAATTGGGAGCTTTCTTT